This TCR beta chain was sequenced for a study of T cell repertoires in cytomegalovirus infection. Study results and limitations: Within the response measured ex vivo, HLA-C-restricted CMV-specific TCR beta clonotypes were dominant.

TCRdb recomputed calls from the reads with MiXCR, one row per CDR3 protein. The table has some 700,000 distinct CDR3 sequences, roughly 30% seen once. As for this clonotype: The antigen remains undetermined.

The CDR3 totals 15 residues. CDR1 SNHLY and CDR2 FYNNEI come from the germline V gene. V was clipped by 5 bases and J by 4 bases, with 17 bases between them. V gene TRBV2 combines with J gene TRBJ1-2; D remains unclear. The sample in question was cultured PBMCs, obtained from culture after CMV antigen stimulation. The TCR originated in a human donor in good health (CMV status not recorded). Some clones in this sample may be carry-over from other donors' samples. The CDR3 spells CASSKSIKAIYGYTF. The CDR3 region has the DNA TGTGCCAGCAGTAAAAGCATTAAGGCGATCTATGGCTACACCTTC.